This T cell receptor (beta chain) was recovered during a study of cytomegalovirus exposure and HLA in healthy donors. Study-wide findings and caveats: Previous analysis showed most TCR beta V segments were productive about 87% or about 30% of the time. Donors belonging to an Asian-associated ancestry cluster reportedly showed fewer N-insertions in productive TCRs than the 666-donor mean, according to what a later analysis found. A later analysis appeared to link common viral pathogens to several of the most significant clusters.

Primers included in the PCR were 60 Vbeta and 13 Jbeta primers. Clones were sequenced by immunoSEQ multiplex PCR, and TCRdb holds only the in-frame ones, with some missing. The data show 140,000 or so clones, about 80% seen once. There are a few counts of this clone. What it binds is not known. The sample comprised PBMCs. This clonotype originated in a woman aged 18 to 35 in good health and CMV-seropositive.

DNA for the CDR3: TGTGCCAGCACCCGACAGGGGGCGGGCACTGAAGCTTTCTTT. The encoded protein is CASTRQGAGTEAFF. The J gene is TRBJ1-1, the V gene TRBV5-4; 10 nucleotides agree with TRBD1. Germline V gives CDR1 SGHNT, CDR2 YYREEE (reference sequence). J lost 4 bases, V lost 6 bases, and 6 bases had no gene match. The CDR3 covers 14 residues.